A selection of T cell receptor beta chains follows, all from one sample in a study of immune characterization of retroperitoneal liposarcoma. TCRdb redid the calling of the PCR reads with MiXCR, one entry per CDR3 protein. The data hold approximately 9,700 distinct CDR3 sequences, with 28% observed a single time. The sample taken for sequencing was tumor tissue. The source is a male donor with retroperitoneal liposarcoma. CDR3s include the opening cysteine and the closing phenylalanine or tryptophan. Each record gives: V gene, J gene, D gene, clone size, CDR3 DNA, CDR3 protein. A D gene is named only where the DNA matches it firmly. Not every row has a clone size; where given, it reads once, few, many or a size class.

TRBV7-8	TRBJ1-1	NA	medium-sized	TGTGCCAGCAGCTTAGCCACCCCGGGGGTTACTGAAGCTTTCTTT	CASSLATPGVTEAFF
TRBV6-6	TRBJ2-1	TRBD2	many	TGTGCCAGCAGTTACGGCGGGAGCTCCTACAATGAGCAGTTCTTC	CASSYGGSSYNEQFF
TRBV7-2	TRBJ1-2	TRBD1	NA	TGTGCCAGCAGCTTAGAGGAGGGGGCGGCGGGCTACACCTTC	CASSLEEGAAGYTF
TRBV6-6	TRBJ2-1	TRBD1	few	TGTGCCAGCAGTTACGGACAGGGGGCCTACGAGCAGTTCTTC	CASSYGQGAYEQFF
TRBV12-3/TRBV12-4	TRBJ2-1	TRBD2	NA	TGTGCCAGCAGTTTTGCCCTAGCGGAACAAGAGACCCAGTTCTTC	CASSFALAEQETQFF
TRBV7-2	TRBJ2-3	NA	large	TGTGCCAGCAGCTCACAGCGGACTCTAAGCACAGATACGCAGTATTTT	CASSSQRTLSTDTQYF
TRBV25-1	TRBJ2-2	NA	many	TGTGCCAGCAGTAGACCGGACAGCTACACCGGGGAGCTGTTTTTT	CASSRPDSYTGELFF
TRBV4-1	TRBJ1-4	NA	NA	TGCGCCAGCAGCCAAGATTCCGTTACTTTTGGTAATGAAAAACTGTTTTTT	CASSQDSVTFGNEKLFF
TRBV12-3/TRBV12-4	TRBJ1-5	NA	NA	TGTGCCAGCAGTTTTAGGGTGGCAGGGGCCCTCCATCAGCCCCAGCATTTT	CASSFRVAGALHQPQHF
TRBV7-2	TRBJ2-7	NA	medium-sized	TGTGCCAGCAGTCGGGACGGTCACTACGAGCAGTACTTC	CASSRDGHYEQYF
TRBV12-3/TRBV12-4	TRBJ2-5	NA	few	TGTGCCAGCAGTTTAGCGGGGGGCTACAATGAGCAGTACTTC	CASSLAGGYNEQYF
TRBV6-1	TRBJ2-7	TRBD1	few	TGTGCCAGCATGTCGACAGGGGGTCCCTACGAGCAGTACTTC	CASMSTGGPYEQYF
TRBV6-1	TRBJ2-1	TRBD2	NA	TGTGCCAGCAGTGAATACGGGAGGGCGGGGGCTCGACCTAATGAGCAGTTCTTC	CASSEYGRAGARPNEQFF
TRBV6-1	TRBJ2-1	NA	many	TGTGCCAGCAGTGAAGCGCTAACAGTCGCCTACGAGCAGTTCTTC	CASSEALTVAYEQFF
TRBV7-6	TRBJ2-7	NA	many	TGTGCCAGCAGCTTTTCACAGGGCAGTAATGAGCAGTACTTC	CASSFSQGSNEQYF
TRBV7-2	TRBJ2-1	TRBD2	medium-sized	TGTGCCAGCAGCCGGACTAGCGGCGCCTACAATGAGCAGTTCTTC	CASSRTSGAYNEQFF
TRBV6-2/TRBV6-3	TRBJ1-6	NA	few	TGTGCCAGCAGCCTAGACCCGGGTGGAGGTTATTCACCCCTCCACTTT	CASSLDPGGGYSPLHF
TRBV7-6	TRBJ2-1	NA	NA	TGTGCCAGCAGCTTATCGCCTGACGTCTACAATGAGCAGTTCTTC	CASSLSPDVYNEQFF
TRBV6-1	TRBJ1-2	TRBD1	NA	TGTGCCAGCAGTGAGGACAGGGGGGCGGGTGGTGGCTACACCTTC	CASSEDRGAGGGYTF
TRBV6-1	TRBJ2-3	NA	NA	TGTACCAGCAGTGAACGGCAGGTTAGCTCCTACAATGAGCAGTATTTT	CTSSERQVSSYNEQYF
TRBV6-6	TRBJ2-7	NA	NA	TGTGCCAGCGGCCCCGGGACTCCCCCTGGCAATGAGCAGTACTTC	CASGPGTPPGNEQYF
TRBV12-3/TRBV12-4	TRBJ1-3	NA	few	TGTGCCAGCAGTTTGGCAAGCCCTGGAAACACCATATATTTT	CASSLASPGNTIYF
TRBV4-1	TRBJ1-4	NA	NA	TGCGCCAGCAGCCAAACGTCAGGCCCTAATGAAAAACTGTTTTTT	CASSQTSGPNEKLFF
TRBV27	TRBJ1-6	NA	many	TGTGCCAGCAGTTTATCGCTGTATAATTCACCCCTCCACTTT	CASSLSLYNSPLHF
TRBV27	TRBJ2-1	NA	few	TGTGCCAGCAGTCTCACTCCTGGACTTAACTACGAGCAGTTCTTC	CASSLTPGLNYEQFF
TRBV6-1	TRBJ2-1	TRBD1	NA	TGTGCCAGCAGCCCCGACAGGGCTCCGTACGAGCAGTTCTTC	CASSPDRAPYEQFF
TRBV6-1	TRBJ2-2	NA	many	TGTGCCAGCAGTTCCGCGCTCGGGGAGCTGTTTTTT	CASSSALGELFF
TRBV10-1	TRBJ1-3	NA	few	TGCGCCAGCAGTGCCTTTTCAGGAAACACCATATATTTT	CASSAFSGNTIYF